The entry that follows covers one T cell receptor (beta chain) sequence. The antigen remains unidentified. The method was immunoSEQ multiplex PCR; TCRdb's version includes in-frame clones alone and lacks a portion of them. Of 330,000 or so clones listed, 73% are singletons. The data stem from a study of shared clonotypes between healthy human individuals. Study background: Three CD4 naive, three CD4 memory, two CD8 naive and one CD8 memory plate were used per donor. Points from the study as a whole: Sequencing of the sorted subsets was shown by rarefaction to be incomplete despite large depth.

CDR1 is SEHNR and CDR2 is FQNEAQ in the germline V gene (reference sequence). Trimming shortened V by 5 bases and J by 8 bases, and 13 bases separated the two germline ends. The CDR3 sequence is 13 residues long. The sequenced sample was memory CD4+ T cells sorted from blood. Indicated subset: CD45RA-negative fraction. The chain recombines TRBV7-9 with TRBJ2-1; D call uncertain. The receptor was derived from a man under 40 in good health. The CDR3 coding sequence is TGTGCCAGCAGCCTCAACCTAGGGTATGAGCAGTTCTTC. Translating gives CASSLNLGYEQFF.